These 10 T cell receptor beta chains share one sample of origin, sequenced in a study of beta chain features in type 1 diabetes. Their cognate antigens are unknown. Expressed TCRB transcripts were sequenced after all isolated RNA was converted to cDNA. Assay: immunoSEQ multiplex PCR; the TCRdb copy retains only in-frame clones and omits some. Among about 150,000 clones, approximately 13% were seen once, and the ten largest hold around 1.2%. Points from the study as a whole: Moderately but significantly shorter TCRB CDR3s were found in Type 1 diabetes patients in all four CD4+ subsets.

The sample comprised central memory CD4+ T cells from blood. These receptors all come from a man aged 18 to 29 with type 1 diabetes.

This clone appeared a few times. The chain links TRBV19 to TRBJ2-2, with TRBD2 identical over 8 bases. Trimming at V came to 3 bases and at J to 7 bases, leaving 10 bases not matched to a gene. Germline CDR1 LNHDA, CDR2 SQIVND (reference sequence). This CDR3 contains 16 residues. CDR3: CASSIERGPWDGELFF. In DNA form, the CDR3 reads TGTGCCAGTAGTATTGAGCGGGGGCCCTGGGACGGGGAGCTGTTTTTT.

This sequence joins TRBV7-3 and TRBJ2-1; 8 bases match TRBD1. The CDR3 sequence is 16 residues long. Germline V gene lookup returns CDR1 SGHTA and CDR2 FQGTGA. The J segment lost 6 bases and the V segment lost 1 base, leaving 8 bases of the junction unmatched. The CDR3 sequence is CASSLSQGAGFNEQFF. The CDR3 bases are TGTGCCAGCAGCTTAAGTCAGGGGGCAGGTTTCAATGAGCAGTTCTTC.

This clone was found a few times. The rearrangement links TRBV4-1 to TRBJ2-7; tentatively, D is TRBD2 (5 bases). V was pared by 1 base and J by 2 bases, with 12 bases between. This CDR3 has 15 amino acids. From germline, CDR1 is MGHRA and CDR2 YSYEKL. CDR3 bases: TGCGCCAGCAGCCAAGTTACGACGGGAACCTACGAGCAGTACTTC. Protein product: CASSQVTTGTYEQYF.

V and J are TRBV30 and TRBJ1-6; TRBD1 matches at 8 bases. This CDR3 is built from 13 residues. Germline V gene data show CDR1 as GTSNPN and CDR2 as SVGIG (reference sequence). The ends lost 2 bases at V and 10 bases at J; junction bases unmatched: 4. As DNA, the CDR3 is TGTGCCTGGAGTTCGACAGGGGAGTCACCCCTCCACTTT. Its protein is CAWSSTGESPLHF. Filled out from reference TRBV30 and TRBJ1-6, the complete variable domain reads SQTIHQWPATLVQPVGSPLSLECTVEGTSNPNLYWYRQAAGRGLQLLFYSVGIGQISSEVPQNLSASRPQDRQFILSSKKLLLSDSGFYLCAWSSTGESPLHFGNGTRLTVT.

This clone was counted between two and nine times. The chain's CDR3 is CASRRGTDAYGYTF. The CDR3 DNA reads as TGTGCCAGTAGGCGTGGAACAGACGCCTATGGCTACACCTTC. The genes are TRBV19 and TRBJ1-2, with no clear D. The CDR3 has 14 amino acids. The V and J ends lost 6 bases and 4 bases respectively, with 15 bases between them. Germline loops: CDR1 LNHDA, CDR2 SQIVND (reference sequence).

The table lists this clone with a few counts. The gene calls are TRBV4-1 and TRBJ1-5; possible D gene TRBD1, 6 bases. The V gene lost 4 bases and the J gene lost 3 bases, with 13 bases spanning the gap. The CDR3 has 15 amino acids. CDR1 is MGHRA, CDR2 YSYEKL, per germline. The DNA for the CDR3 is TGCGCCAGCAGCCCTGTACAGGGATTCAATCAGCCCCAGCATTTT. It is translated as CASSPVQGFNQPQHF.

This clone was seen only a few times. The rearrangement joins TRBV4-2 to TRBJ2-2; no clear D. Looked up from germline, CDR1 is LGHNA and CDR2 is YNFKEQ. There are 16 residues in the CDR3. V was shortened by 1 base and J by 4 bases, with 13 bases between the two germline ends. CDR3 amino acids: CASSQVAEVSTGELFF. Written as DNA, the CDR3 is TGTGCCAGCAGCCAAGTCGCGGAAGTGAGCACCGGGGAGCTGTTTTTT.

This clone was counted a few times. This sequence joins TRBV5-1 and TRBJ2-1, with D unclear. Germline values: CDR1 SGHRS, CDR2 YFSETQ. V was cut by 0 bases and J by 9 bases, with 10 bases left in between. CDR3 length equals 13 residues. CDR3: CASSLDGNLEQFF. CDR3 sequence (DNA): TGCGCCAGCAGCTTGGATGGGAACCTTGAGCAGTTCTTC.

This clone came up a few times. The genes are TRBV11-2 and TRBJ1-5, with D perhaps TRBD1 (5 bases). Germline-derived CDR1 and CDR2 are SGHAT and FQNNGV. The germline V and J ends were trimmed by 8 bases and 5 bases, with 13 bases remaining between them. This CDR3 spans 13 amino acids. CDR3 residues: CASSGQGDQPQHF. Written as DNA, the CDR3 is TGTGCCAGCTCAGGGCAGGGCGATCAGCCCCAGCATTTT.

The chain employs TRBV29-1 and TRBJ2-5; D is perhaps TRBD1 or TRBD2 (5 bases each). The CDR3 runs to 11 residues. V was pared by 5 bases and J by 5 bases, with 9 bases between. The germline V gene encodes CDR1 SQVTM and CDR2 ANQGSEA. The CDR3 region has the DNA TGCAGCGTTCTCTGGGGGGAGACCCAGTACTTC. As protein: CSVLWGETQYF.